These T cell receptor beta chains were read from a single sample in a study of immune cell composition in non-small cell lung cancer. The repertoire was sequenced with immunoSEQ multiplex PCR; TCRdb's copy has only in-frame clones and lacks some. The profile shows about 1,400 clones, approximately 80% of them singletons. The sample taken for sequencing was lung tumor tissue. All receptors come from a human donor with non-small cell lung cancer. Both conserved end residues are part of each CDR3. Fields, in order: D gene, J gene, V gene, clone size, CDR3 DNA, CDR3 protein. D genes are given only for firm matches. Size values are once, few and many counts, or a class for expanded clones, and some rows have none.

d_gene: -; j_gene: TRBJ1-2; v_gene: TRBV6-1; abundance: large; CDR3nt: TGTGCCAGCTCCCAGGGCGCCAACTATGGCTACACCTTC; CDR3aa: CASSQGANYGYTF
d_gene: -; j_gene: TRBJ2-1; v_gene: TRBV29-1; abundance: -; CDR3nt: TGCAGCGTTTCCTATTCGCAGGGCAATGAGCAGTTCTTC; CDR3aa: CSVSYSQGNEQFF
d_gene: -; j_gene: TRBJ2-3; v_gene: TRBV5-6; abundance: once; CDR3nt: TGTGCCAGCAGCTTCTACAGGGAGGGGACAGATACGCAGTATTTT; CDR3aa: CASSFYREGTDTQYF
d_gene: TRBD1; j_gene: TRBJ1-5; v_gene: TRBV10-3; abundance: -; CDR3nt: TGTGCCATCAGGGGGACAGGGGACAATCAGCCCCAGCATTTT; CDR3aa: CAIRGTGDNQPQHF
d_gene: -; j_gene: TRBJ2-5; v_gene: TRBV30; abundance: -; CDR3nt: TGTGCCTGGGAACGACAGGCGCTCCAAGAGACCCAGTACTTC; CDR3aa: CAWERQALQETQYF
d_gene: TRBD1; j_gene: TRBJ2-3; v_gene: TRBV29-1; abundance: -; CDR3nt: TGCAGCGGAGGACAGGTTTTGGGAGATACGCAGTATTTT; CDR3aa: CSGGQVLGDTQYF
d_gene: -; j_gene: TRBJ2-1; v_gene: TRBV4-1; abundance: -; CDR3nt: TGCGCCAGCAGCCAAGTGGGAGCTGCCGGGTACAATGAGCAGTTCTTC; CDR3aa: CASSQVGAAGYNEQFF
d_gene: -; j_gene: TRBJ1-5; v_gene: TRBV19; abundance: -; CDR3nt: TGTGCCAGTAGTATTATGGAGCAGGGGAGCGGAAGGCAGCCCCAGCATTTT; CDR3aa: CASSIMEQGSGRQPQHF
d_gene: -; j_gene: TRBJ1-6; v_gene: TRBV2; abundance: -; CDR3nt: TGTGCCAGCAGTGAAGTAAGCATGAGGGGGTCACCCCTCCACTTT; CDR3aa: CASSEVSMRGSPLHF
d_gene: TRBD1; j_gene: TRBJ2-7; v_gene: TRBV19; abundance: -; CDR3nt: TGTGCCAGTAGCCCGGGACAGGTCTCCTACGAGCAGTACTTC; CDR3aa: CASSPGQVSYEQYF
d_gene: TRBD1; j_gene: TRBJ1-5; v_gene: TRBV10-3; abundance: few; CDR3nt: TGTGCCCTAGGGACAGGGGATAGCAATCAGCCCCAGCATTTT; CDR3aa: CALGTGDSNQPQHF
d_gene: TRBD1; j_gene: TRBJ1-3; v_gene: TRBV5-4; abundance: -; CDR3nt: TGTGCCAGCAGCCGCACAGGGGCAGAAGGAAACACCATATATTTT; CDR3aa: CASSRTGAEGNTIYF
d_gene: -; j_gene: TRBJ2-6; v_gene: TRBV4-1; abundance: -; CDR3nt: TGCGCCAGCAGCCAAGATGGGGGCCCCTCTGGGGCCAACGTCCTGACTTTC; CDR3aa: CASSQDGGPSGANVLTF
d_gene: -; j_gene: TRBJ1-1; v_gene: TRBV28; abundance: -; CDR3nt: TGTGCCAGCAGTCTTCCGGGAACAGTGAGGACTGAAGCTTTCTTT; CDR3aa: CASSLPGTVRTEAFF
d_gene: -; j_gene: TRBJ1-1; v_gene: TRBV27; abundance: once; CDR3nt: TGTGCCAGCAGTTCCAGGGTGGGGGAGGGCACTGAAGCTTTCTTT; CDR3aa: CASSSRVGEGTEAFF
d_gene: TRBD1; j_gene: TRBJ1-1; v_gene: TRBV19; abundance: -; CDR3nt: TGTGCGACCCAGGGGGCGGGTGGGACTGAAGCTTTCTTT; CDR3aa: CATQGAGGTEAFF
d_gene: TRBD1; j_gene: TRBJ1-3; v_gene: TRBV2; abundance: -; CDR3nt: TGTGCCAGCACCCCCGGGACAGGGGCGGCAAGAGGAAACACCATATATTTT; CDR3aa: CASTPGTGAARGNTIYF
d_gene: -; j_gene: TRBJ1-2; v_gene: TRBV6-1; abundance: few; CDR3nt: TGTGCCAGCAGCGCGGGAGCTAACTATGGCTACACCTTC; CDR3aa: CASSAGANYGYTF
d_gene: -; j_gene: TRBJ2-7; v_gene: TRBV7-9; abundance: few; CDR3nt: TGTGCCAGCAGCATAGGTGCAGAATCCTACGAGCAGTACTTC; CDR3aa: CASSIGAESYEQYF
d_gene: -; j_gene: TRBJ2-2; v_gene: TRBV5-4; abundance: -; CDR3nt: TGTGCCAGCAGCTTGCCGACAGGGAACACCGGGGAGCTGTTTTTT; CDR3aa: CASSLPTGNTGELFF
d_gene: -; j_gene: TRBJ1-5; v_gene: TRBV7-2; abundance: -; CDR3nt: TGTGCCAGCAGCTTGAAGGGGGATCAGGGGAGTGGCAATCAGCCCCAGCATTTT; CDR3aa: CASSLKGDQGSGNQPQHF
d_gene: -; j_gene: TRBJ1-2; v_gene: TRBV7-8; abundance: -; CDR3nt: TGTGCCAGCAGCCCTGCAGGGGTCCCGGGTGGCTACACCTTC; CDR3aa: CASSPAGVPGGYTF
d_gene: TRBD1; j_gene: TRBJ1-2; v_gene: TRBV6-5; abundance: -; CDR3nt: TGTGCCAGCAGTTACTCGATTGGACAGGCGCACTATGGCTACACCTTC; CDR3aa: CASSYSIGQAHYGYTF
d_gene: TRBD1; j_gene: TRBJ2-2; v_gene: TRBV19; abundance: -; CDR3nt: TGTGCCAGTAGCCTGGGACAGGGGGCCACCGGGGAGCTGTTTTTT; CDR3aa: CASSLGQGATGELFF
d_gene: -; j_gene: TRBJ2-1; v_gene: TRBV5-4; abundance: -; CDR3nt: TGTGCCAGCAGCTTGGGAAGGGAAAAGGGGCTATACAATGAGCAGTTCTTC; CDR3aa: CASSLGREKGLYNEQFF
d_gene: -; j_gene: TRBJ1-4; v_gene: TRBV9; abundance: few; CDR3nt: TGTGCCAGCAGCAGGACGGGGTGGAATGAAAAACTGTTTTTT; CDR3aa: CASSRTGWNEKLFF
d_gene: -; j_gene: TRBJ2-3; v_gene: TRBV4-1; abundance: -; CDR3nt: TGCGCCAGCAGCCAAGGGACTAGCACAGATACGCAGTATTTT; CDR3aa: CASSQGTSTDTQYF
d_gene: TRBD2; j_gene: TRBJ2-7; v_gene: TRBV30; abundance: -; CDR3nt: TGCGCGGGGGGGCGAGTTTCCTACGAGCAGTACTTC; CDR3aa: CAGGRVSYEQYF
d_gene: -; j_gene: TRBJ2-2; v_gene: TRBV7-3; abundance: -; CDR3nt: TGTGCCAGCAGCTCGAACAGGGACACCGGGGAGCTGTTTTTT; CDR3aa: CASSSNRDTGELFF
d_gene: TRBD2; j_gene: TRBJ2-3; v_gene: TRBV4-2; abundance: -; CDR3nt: TGTGCCAGCAGCCAAGGGGACATGGCGGGGGGGCCTGATACAGATACGCAGTATTTT; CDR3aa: CASSQGDMAGGPDTDTQYF
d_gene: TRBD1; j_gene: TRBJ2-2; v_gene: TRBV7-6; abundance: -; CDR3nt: TGTGCCAGCAGCTCACAGGGGGCCGGGGAGCTGTTTTTT; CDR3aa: CASSSQGAGELFF
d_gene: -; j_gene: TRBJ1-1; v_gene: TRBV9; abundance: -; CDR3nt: TGTGCCAGCAGCCCCGCGATGAACACTGAAGCTTTCTTT; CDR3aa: CASSPAMNTEAFF
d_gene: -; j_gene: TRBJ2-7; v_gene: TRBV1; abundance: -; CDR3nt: TGCACCAGCAGCTGGACTAGCGGATTCTACGAGCAGTACTTC; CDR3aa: CTSSWTSGFYEQYF
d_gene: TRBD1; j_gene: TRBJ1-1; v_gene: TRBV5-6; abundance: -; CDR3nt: TGTGCCAGCAGCTGGACAGGGGCAACTGAAGCTTTCTTT; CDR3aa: CASSWTGATEAFF
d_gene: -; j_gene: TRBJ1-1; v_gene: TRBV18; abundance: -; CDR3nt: TGTGCCAGCTCACCATTTCAGGGAGGGGGAAAAACTGAAGCTTTCTTT; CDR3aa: CASSPFQGGGKTEAFF
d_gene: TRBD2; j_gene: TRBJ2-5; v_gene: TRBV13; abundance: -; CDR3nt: TGTGCCAGCAGCCTAGGAGGCGGGAGTGCAGAGACCCAGTACTTC; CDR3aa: CASSLGGGSAETQYF
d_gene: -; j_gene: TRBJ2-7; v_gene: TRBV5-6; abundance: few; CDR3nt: TGTGCCAGCAGCCCGGAGGGGGCAACCTACGAGCAGTACTTC; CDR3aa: CASSPEGATYEQYF